This T cell receptor (beta chain) appears in the sequencing data of a study of liver allograft versus peripheral blood T cells. Whole-study context: The authors compared T cell receptor repertoires in transplanted livers with those in the peripheral blood of recipients.

The study, taken as a whole, reports: T cell receptor repertoires inside liver allografts reportedly differed from those in peripheral blood.

MiXCR, run by TCRdb on the reads, gives a single entry per CDR3 protein. The table records some 8,500 distinct CDR3 sequences, 15% of them present only once. This clonotype is medium-sized. The antigen remains undetermined. CDR1 is MNHNY, CDR2 SVGAGI, per germline (reference sequence). V lost 3 bases to trimming and J lost 4 bases, with 7 bases between them. The CDR3 consists of 13 residues. The TCR sequence derives from a human patient who had a liver transplant. T cells may partly derive from the graft donor. The chain links TRBV6-6 to TRBJ1-5; tentative D call: TRBD1 (5 bases). Here the CDR3 DNA reads TGTGCCAGCAGTTATGGGGCGAATCAGCCCCAGCATTTT. Translated: CASSYGANQPQHF.